The source of this TCR beta chain is a study of cytomegalovirus exposure and HLA in healthy donors. Study-level results: Common viral pathogens seemed to be connected with several of the most significant clusters, according to a later analysis. In an earlier analysis, productive rearrangement rates for most beta V segments clustered near 87% or 30%. Trimming of TCR beta V- and J-genes showed a link, identified in a later analysis, to a missense DCLRE1C variant. In a later analysis, most CMV-associated TCR beta chains appeared HLA-restricted.

The length of the CDR3 is 17 residues. The junction had 11 bases not matched to a gene; V was cut back by 0 bases and J by 3 bases. Primers for the PCR totalled 60 Vbeta and 13 Jbeta. The table came from immunoSEQ multiplex PCR; TCRdb's copy has only in-frame clones and leaves some out. The data show under 150,000 clones, roughly four fifths seen once. Comment on this clone: Its antigen is still unknown.

The receptor comes from a male donor in good health and CMV-seropositive. Sequencing was done on a sample of PBMCs. The rearrangement links TRBV23-1 to TRBJ2-7; 7 positions match TRBD1. TRBV23-1 is known as an ORF, though its function is uncertain. The CDR3 DNA sequence: TGCGCCAGCAGTCAATCGGACAGGCGACGACTTAACTACGAGCAGTACTTC. Amino acid sequence: CASSQSDRRRLNYEQYF.